The entry that follows covers one T cell receptor (beta chain) sequence. The germline V gene encodes CDR1 SGHDT and CDR2 YYEEEE. This CDR3 has 15 residues. V was pared by 2 bases and J by 4 bases, with 3 bases of the junction left unmatched. Assay used: immunoSEQ multiplex PCR; TCRdb lists only in-frame clones, some missing. The sample yields about 85,000 clones, 80% to 95% seen once. The data belong to a study of T cell changes during pregnancy in multiple sclerosis. The sample consisted of peripheral blood, taken in the first trimester of pregnancy. This clonotype was sampled from a female donor with multiple sclerosis, enrolled in a pregnancy study. The chain links TRBV5-6 to TRBJ2-3; 11 bases are a match to TRBD2. The CDR3 loop reads CASSLLAGVSDTQYF. The DNA of the CDR3 is TGTGCCAGCAGCTTACTAGCGGGAGTTTCAGATACGCAGTATTTT. Together with reference TRBV5-6 and TRBJ2-3, the CDR3 gives the full variable domain: DAGVTQSPTHLIKTRGQQVTLRCSPKSGHDTVSWYQQALGQGPQFIFQYYEEEERQRGNFPDRFSGHQFPNYSSELNVNALLLGDSALYLCASSLLAGVSDTQYFGPGTRLTVL.